The clone carrying this T cell receptor (beta chain) has ten or more counts. The antigen is undetermined. The ends were cut back, 1 base at V and 10 bases at J, with 13 bases in the middle. Germline assignment: CDR1 SEHNR and CDR2 FQNEAQ (reference sequence). The CDR3 spans 13 residues. This sample stems from a study of neurological immune-mediated disorders. Study-wide findings and caveats: The authors found no clinical or MRI feature associated with the multiple sclerosis repertoire cluster. When repertoires were grouped phylogenetically, those of 18 of 34 multiple sclerosis patients fell into one related-CDR3 cluster, a possible signature.

A single run covered 15-18 subjects with over 180 million TCR-beta sequences. TCRdb itself ran the 5' RACE reads through MiXCR, one entry per CDR3 protein. The sample has fewer than 85,000 distinct CDR3 sequences, almost 4% seen once; the top ten hold 1% to 1.5%. Unsorted libraries were generated from 2 million PBMCs held at -80 degrees C. V usage is TRBV7-9 and J usage is TRBJ1-2; tentatively, D is TRBD1 (5 bases). The receptor was derived from a man aged 30-40 years with multiple sclerosis. What was sequenced was PBMCs. The CDR3 bases are TGTGCCAGCAGCTTAGAACAGGTTATGAACTACACCTTC. Amino acid sequence: CASSLEQVMNYTF.